This record concerns one T cell receptor (beta chain) sequence. What it binds is unknown. The data were obtained in a study of cytomegalovirus exposure and HLA in healthy donors. Overall study findings and caveats: For most TCR beta V segments, an earlier analysis put the productive rate at about 90% or about 30% of the time. Later work found that TCR association rates differed between HLA loci; DRB1 had the most and HLA-C the fewest.

The PCR made use of 60 Vbeta and 13 Jbeta primers. The table came from immunoSEQ multiplex PCR; TCRdb's copy has only in-frame clones and leaves some out. The sample lists some 130,000 clones; roughly three quarters were seen once. Sequencing was done on a sample of PBMCs. The receptor was derived from a man aged 25-45 years in good health and CMV-seronegative.

The CDR3 loop reads CASSATGTGELFF. The CDR3 DNA reads TGTGCCAGCTCAGCTACAGGGACCGGGGAGCTGTTTTTT. The genes are TRBV18 and TRBJ2-2; TRBD1 might be the D (6 bases). In germline, CDR1 is KGHSH, CDR2 LQKENI. With 5 bases removed from V and 5 bases from J, the gap between germline ends came to 9 bases. CDR3 length equals 13 residues.